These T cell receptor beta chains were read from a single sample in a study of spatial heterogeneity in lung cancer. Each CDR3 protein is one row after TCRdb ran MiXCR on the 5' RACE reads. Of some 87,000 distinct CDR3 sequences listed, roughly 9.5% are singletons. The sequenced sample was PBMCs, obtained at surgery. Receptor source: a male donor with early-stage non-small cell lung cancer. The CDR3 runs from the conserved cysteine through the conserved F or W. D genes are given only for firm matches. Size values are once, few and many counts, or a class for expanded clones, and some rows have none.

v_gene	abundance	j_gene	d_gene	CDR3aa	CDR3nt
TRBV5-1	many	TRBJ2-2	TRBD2	CASSPLASGELFF	TGCGCCAGCAGCCCACTAGCGTCCGGGGAGCTGTTTTTT
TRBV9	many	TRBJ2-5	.	CASSVVGGQETQYF	TGTGCCAGCAGCGTAGTGGGCGGACAAGAGACCCAGTACTTC
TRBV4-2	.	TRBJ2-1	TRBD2	CASSLAGPTHGNEQFF	TGTGCCAGCAGCCTAGCGGGGCCCACGCACGGGAATGAGCAGTTCTTC
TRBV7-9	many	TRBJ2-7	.	CASSLVVGEQYF	TGTGCCAGCAGCTTAGTGGTCGGCGAGCAGTACTTC
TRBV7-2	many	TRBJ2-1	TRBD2	CASSLGTSRGNEQFF	TGTGCCAGCAGCTTAGGGACTAGTCGGGGCAATGAGCAGTTCTTC
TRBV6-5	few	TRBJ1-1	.	CASSYDLLNTEAFF	TGTGCCAGCAGTTACGATCTGCTGAACACTGAAGCTTTCTTT
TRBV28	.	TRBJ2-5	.	CASSLSGAETQYF	TGTGCCAGCAGTTTATCAGGGGCAGAGACCCAGTACTTC
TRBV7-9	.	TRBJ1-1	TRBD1	CASSLTVPGQGATEAFF	TGTGCCAGCAGCTTGACTGTACCGGGACAGGGGGCCACTGAAGCTTTCTTT
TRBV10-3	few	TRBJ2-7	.	CAISGIEGEQYF	TGTGCCATCAGTGGGATAGAGGGCGAGCAGTACTTC
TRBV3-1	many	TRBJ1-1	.	CASSQQTTPEAFF	TGTGCCAGCAGCCAACAGACAACCCCTGAAGCTTTCTTT
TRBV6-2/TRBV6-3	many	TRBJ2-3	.	CASSTRQRGTDTQYF	TGTGCCAGCAGTACCCGACAGAGGGGCACAGATACGCAGTATTTT
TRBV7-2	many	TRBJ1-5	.	CASSLQGPGQPQHF	TGTGCCAGCAGCTTACAGGGGCCGGGACAGCCCCAGCATTTT
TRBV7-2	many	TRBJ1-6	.	CASSLAQEMTLHF	TGTGCCAGCAGCTTAGCGCAGGAAATGACCCTCCACTTT
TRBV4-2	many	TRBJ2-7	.	CASSHPRDQEQYF	TGTGCCAGCAGCCACCCACGGGACCAAGAGCAGTACTTC
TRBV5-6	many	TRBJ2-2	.	CASSSTNTGELFF	TGTGCCAGCAGCTCCACGAACACCGGGGAGCTGTTTTTT
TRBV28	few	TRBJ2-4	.	CASSLYLVNIQYF	TGTGCCAGCAGTTTATATCTAGTCAACATTCAGTACTTC
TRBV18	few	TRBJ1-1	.	CASSPRENTEAFF	TGTGCCAGCTCACCACGGGAGAACACTGAAGCTTTCTTT
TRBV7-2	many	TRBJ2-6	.	CASSLLGEAGANVLTF	TGTGCCAGCAGCTTGCTGGGGGAGGCTGGGGCCAACGTCCTGACTTTC
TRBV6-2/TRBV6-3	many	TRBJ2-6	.	CASSTGSSGANVLTF	TGTGCCAGCAGCACTGGATCCTCTGGGGCCAACGTCCTGACTTTC
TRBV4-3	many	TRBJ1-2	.	CASSQDGGDWDYGYTF	TGCGCCAGCAGCCAAGATGGAGGGGACTGGGACTATGGCTACACCTTC
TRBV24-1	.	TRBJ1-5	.	CATSDFGGQPQHF	TGTGCCACCAGTGATTTCGGTGGCCAGCCCCAGCATTTT
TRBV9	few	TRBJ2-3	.	CASSALGGVVTDTQYF	TGTGCCAGCAGCGCCCTAGGGGGGGTGGTCACAGATACGCAGTATTTT
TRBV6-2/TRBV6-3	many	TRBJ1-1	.	CASTRLNTEAFF	TGTGCCAGCACCCGACTGAACACTGAAGCTTTCTTT
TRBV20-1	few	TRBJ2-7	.	CSAIELEGREQYF	TGCAGTGCCATCGAATTGGAGGGGAGGGAGCAGTACTTC
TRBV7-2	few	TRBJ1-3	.	CASSLAFGGISGNTIYF	TGTGCCAGCAGCTTAGCTTTCGGGGGGATCTCTGGAAACACCATATATTTT
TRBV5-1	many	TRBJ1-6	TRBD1	CASTRDRGNSPLHF	TGCGCCAGCACCCGGGACAGGGGTAATTCACCCCTCCACTTT
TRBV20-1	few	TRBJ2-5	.	CSASVGSQETQYF	TGCAGTGCTAGTGTTGGGTCCCAAGAGACCCAGTACTTC
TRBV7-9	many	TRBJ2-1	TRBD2	CATSGGTGTSGIWEQFF	TGTGCCACCTCAGGGGGAACCGGGACTAGCGGGATCTGGGAGCAGTTCTTC
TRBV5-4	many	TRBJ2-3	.	CASSLEADTQYF	TGTGCCAGCAGCTTGGAAGCAGATACGCAGTATTTT